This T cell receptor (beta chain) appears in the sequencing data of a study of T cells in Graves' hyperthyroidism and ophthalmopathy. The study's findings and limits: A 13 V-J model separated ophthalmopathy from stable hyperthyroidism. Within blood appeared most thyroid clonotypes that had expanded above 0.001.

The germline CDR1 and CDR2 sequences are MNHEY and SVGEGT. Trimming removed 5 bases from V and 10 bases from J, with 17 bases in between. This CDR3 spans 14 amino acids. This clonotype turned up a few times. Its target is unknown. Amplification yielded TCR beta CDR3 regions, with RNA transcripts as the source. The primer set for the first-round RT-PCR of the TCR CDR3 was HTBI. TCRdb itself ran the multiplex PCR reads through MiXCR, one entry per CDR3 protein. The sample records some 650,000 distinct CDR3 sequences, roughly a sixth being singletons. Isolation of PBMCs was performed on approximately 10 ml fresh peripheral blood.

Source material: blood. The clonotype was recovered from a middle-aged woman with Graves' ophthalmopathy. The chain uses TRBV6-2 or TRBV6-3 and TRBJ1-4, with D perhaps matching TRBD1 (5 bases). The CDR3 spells CASSGSGQGGKLFF. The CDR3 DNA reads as TGTGCCAGCAGTGGGTCGGGCCAGGGCGGAAAACTGTTTTTT.